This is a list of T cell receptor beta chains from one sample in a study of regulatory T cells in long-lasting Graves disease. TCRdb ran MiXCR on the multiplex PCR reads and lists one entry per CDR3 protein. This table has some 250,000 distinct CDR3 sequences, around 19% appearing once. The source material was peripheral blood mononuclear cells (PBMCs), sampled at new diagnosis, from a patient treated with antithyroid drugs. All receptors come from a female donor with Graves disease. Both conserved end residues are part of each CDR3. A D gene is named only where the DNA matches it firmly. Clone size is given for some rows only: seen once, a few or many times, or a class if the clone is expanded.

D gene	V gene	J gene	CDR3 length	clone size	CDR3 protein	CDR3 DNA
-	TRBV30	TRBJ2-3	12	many	CASGNVADTQYF	TGTGCCTCAGGGAATGTAGCAGATACGCAGTATTTT
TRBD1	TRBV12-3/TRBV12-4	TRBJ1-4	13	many	CASSLDREEKLFF	TGTGCCAGCAGTCTGGACAGGGAGGAAAAACTGTTTTTT
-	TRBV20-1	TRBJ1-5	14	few	CSARVGSSNQPQHF	TGCAGTGCTAGAGTCGGGAGTAGCAATCAGCCCCAGCATTTT
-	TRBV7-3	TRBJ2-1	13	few	CASSFGLGNEQFF	TGTGCCAGCAGCTTCGGGCTCGGTAATGAGCAGTTCTTC
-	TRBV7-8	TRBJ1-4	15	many	CASSFQTQALEKLFF	TGTGCCAGCAGCTTCCAGACACAGGCCCTTGAAAAACTGTTTTTT
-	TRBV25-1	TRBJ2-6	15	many	CASSKWGSGANVLTF	TGTGCCAGCAGTAAATGGGGCTCTGGGGCCAACGTCCTGACTTTC
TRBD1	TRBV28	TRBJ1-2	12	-	CASNRQGGGYTF	TGTGCCAGCAATAGACAGGGTGGTGGCTACACCTTC
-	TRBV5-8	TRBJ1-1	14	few	CASSSGGRYTEAFF	TGTGCCAGCAGCTCGGGGGGACGGTACACTGAAGCTTTCTTT
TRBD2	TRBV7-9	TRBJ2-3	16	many	CASSLEGGRATDTQYF	TGTGCCAGCAGCTTAGAAGGCGGGAGGGCCACAGATACGCAGTATTTT
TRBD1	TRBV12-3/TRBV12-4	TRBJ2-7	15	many	CASSSPGQGAGEQYF	TGTGCCAGCAGTTCGCCCGGACAGGGGGCCGGCGAGCAGTACTTC
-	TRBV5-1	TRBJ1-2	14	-	CASSFEQANYGYTF	TGTGCCAGCAGCTTCGAACAGGCTAACTATGGCTACACCTTC
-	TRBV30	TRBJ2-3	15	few	CAWKMGKGRLDTQYF	TGTGCCTGGAAAATGGGAAAGGGGAGATTGGATACGCAGTATTTT
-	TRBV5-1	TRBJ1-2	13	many	CASSEVPNYGYTF	TGCGCCAGCAGCGAAGTCCCTAACTATGGCTACACCTTC